This TCR delta chain was documented in a study of γδ T cells in repeated Plasmodium falciparum infection. Study summary: Malian children with intense seasonal malaria exposure were compared with matched Australian children. Timepoints: baseline, immediately before selected infections, and 21 days after every infection. Some Malian samples span acute malaria episodes; others come from no-transmission periods. Study findings and constraints: Vdelta2-negative gammadelta repertoires, largely Vdelta1+, seemingly showed infection-driven waves of new clonal selection.

TCRdb made new clone calls on the multiplex PCR reads using CATT. The sample lists roughly 90,000 delta-chain clones; 1.4% to 1.5% were seen once. As to this clone: Its antigen is not identified. The protein TCRdb gives is from a much larger clone and does not agree with this DNA's translation at residue 11, likely a read error; the protein shown here comes from the DNA.

Trimming took 2 bases from V and 3 from J; bases not matched to a gene: 7. CDR3 size: 16 residues. Germline CDR1 reads TSWWSYY; CDR2 reads QGS. Flow sorting of PBMC yielded separate Vgamma9/Vdelta2+ and Vdelta2-negative gammadelta T cell populations for bulk repertoire analysis. The sequence came from a pool of human donors (malaria-infected and uninfected, not separated). V usage is TRDV1 and J usage is TRDJ1; 9 nucleotides agree with TRDD3. The source material was gamma-delta T cells from blood. The CDR3 bases are TGTGCTCTTGGGGAAATGGTTCTGGGGGATGCCGATAAACTCATCTTT. Its translation: CALGEMVLGDADKLIF.